The rows below give T cell receptor beta chains drawn from one sample of a study of cytomegalovirus exposure and HLA in healthy donors. Clones were sequenced by immunoSEQ multiplex PCR, and TCRdb holds only the in-frame ones, with some missing. This sample carries 200,000 or so clones, over 65% of them seen once, and the ten largest clones take roughly 7.5%. Material for sequencing was PBMCs. These receptors all stem from a young man in good health and CMV-seropositive. The CDR3 runs from the conserved cysteine through the conserved F or W. Each record gives: V gene, J gene, CDR3 protein.

v_call: TRBV28; j_call: TRBJ2-5; cdr3_aa: CASSFPRASEETQYF
v_call: TRBV5-4; j_call: TRBJ2-3; cdr3_aa: CASSLGTSGYTDTQYF
v_call: TRBV5-1; j_call: TRBJ2-1; cdr3_aa: CASSPGISFGTGAYNEQFF
v_call: TRBV4-1; j_call: TRBJ2-7; cdr3_aa: CASSQDPSGRSHEQYF
v_call: TRBV28; j_call: TRBJ1-2; cdr3_aa: CASQGSFSRSYGYTF
v_call: TRBV5-4; j_call: TRBJ2-1; cdr3_aa: CASTSQVNEQFF
v_call: TRBV5-4; j_call: TRBJ2-3; cdr3_aa: CASSLGGSGGADTQYF
v_call: TRBV7-9; j_call: TRBJ2-1; cdr3_aa: CASSTDPNRPETNNEQFF
v_call: TRBV14; j_call: TRBJ1-4; cdr3_aa: CASSRPEDGRKLFF
v_call: TRBV6-5; j_call: TRBJ1-2; cdr3_aa: CASSINRDSVGYTF
v_call: TRBV29-1; j_call: TRBJ2-2; cdr3_aa: CSAGGGNTGELFF
v_call: TRBV5-1; j_call: TRBJ2-1; cdr3_aa: CASSYLAGTSADEQFF
v_call: TRBV7-2; j_call: TRBJ2-7; cdr3_aa: CASRSGLASYEQYF
v_call: TRBV27; j_call: TRBJ2-7; cdr3_aa: CASSLSPITYEQYF
v_call: TRBV6-5; j_call: TRBJ1-5; cdr3_aa: CASSRTWRSNQPQHF
v_call: TRBV6-5; j_call: TRBJ1-1; cdr3_aa: CASTAGLFTEAFF
v_call: TRBV19; j_call: TRBJ2-2; cdr3_aa: CASKGLADTGELFF
v_call: TRBV9; j_call: TRBJ2-7; cdr3_aa: CASSPGGAGAYEQYF
v_call: TRBV7-3; j_call: TRBJ1-2; cdr3_aa: CASSRPTQGYGYTF
v_call: TRBV5-1; j_call: TRBJ1-1; cdr3_aa: CASSSYRQANTEAFF